The entry below describes one T cell receptor (beta chain). Its cognate antigen is unknown. These data originate in a study of T cell repertoires in cytomegalovirus infection. Findings and caveats of the study: Cumulative public TCR beta family frequency identified CMV carriers with the relevant HLA.

Germline V gene lookup returns CDR1 SGHDT and CDR2 YYEEEE. Trimming removed 3 bases at V and 4 bases at J, with 17 bases between. The CDR3 extends over 16 amino acids. TCRdb reprocessed the reads via MiXCR and lists one record per CDR3 protein. The sample includes about 490,000 distinct CDR3 sequences, approximately 17% of them seen just once. The sample was CD8+ T cells from PBMCs. V is TRBV5-6 and J is TRBJ2-1; either TRBD1 or TRBD2 may fit D (5 bases each). The TCR sequence derives from a human donor in good health (CMV status not recorded). Some clones in this sample may be carry-over from other donors' samples. Here the CDR3 reads CASSSESVGEYNEQFF. CDR3 sequence (DNA): TGTGCCAGCAGCTCAGAATCTGTAGGGGAGTACAATGAGCAGTTCTTC.